These 29 T cell receptor beta chains share one sample of origin, sequenced in a study of T cell responses to AZD1222 COVID-19 vaccine. The table came from immunoSEQ multiplex PCR; TCRdb's copy has only in-frame clones and leaves some out. This sample yields about 92,000 clones, of which roughly 91% are seen a single time; around a fifth belongs to the top ten. Sequenced material: peripheral blood, taken on day 0 of AZD1222 vaccination. Receptors were obtained from an adult in good health.

The J gene is TRBJ2-7, the V gene TRBV11-2; a weak D match, TRBD2 (5 bases). Germline V CDR1 and CDR2: SGHAT, FQNNGV. There are 16 residues in the CDR3. Trimming left V 4 bases short and J 2 bases short, with 18 bases between. The CDR3 region is CASSSTPRSRAYEQYF. CDR3 sequence (DNA): TGTGCCAGCAGCTCCACCCCCAGGTCGCGGGCCTACGAGCAGTACTTC. The whole variable domain, remainder taken from reference TRBV11-2 and TRBJ2-7, is EAGVAQSPRYKIIEKRQSVAFWCNPISGHATLYWYQQILGQGPKLLIQFQNNGVVDDSQLPKDRFSAERLKGVDSTLKIQPAKLEDSAVYLCASSSTPRSRAYEQYFGPGTRLTVT.

V is TRBV11-2 and J is TRBJ1-1; D ambiguous. CDR3 size: 14 residues. The V and J ends lost 0 bases and 4 bases respectively, with 9 bases between them. Germline assignment: CDR1 SGHAT and CDR2 FQNNGV. The CDR3 DNA reads as TGTGCCAGCAGCTTAGAATCGGGGAGCACTGAAGCTTTCTTT. This translates into CASSLESGSTEAFF.

The CDR3, as DNA: TGTGCCAGCAGCCCATTAACTGACAGGGTGGGAGAGACCCAGTACTTC. Translated: CASSPLTDRVGETQYF. The chain uses TRBV11-2 and TRBJ2-5, with 7 bases identical to TRBD1. Trimming cost V 5 bases and J 4 bases; bases outside gene matches: 13. Germline lookup yields CDR1 SGHAT and CDR2 FQNNGV. This CDR3 contains 16 residues.

This clone has a single count. The chain combines TRBV10-2 with TRBJ2-2, with D unresolved. CDR1 is WSHSY and CDR2 is SAAADI in the germline V gene. The V and J ends lost 7 bases and 3 bases respectively, with 12 bases between them. This CDR3 has 14 residues. The DNA for the CDR3 is TGCGCCAGCACCGAAGAAGGACACACCGGGGAGCTGTTTTTT. Translating gives CASTEEGHTGELFF.

The chain has TRBV7-9 and TRBJ1-1, with D possibly TRBD1 on 5 matching bases. The V gene's germline CDR1 is SEHNR and CDR2 FQNEAQ (reference sequence). Trimming pared 2 bases from V and 5 bases from J, leaving 12 bases between. The CDR3 is 14 amino acids. CDR3 sequence: CASSLQGTGTEAFF. CDR3 in DNA: TGTGCCAGCAGCTTACAGGGTACGGGGACTGAAGCTTTCTTT.

This rearrangement joins TRBV7-9 to TRBJ1-4; D not certain. The V end was cut by 5 bases, the J end by 0 bases, with 4 bases between. The CDR3 runs 13 residues. The germline V gene encodes CDR1 SEHNR and CDR2 FQNEAQ (reference sequence). The CDR3 coding sequence is TGTGCCAGCAGCGTTGCAACTAATGAAAAACTGTTTTTT. Translation: CASSVATNEKLFF. The full variable domain, in which reference TRBV7-9 and TRBJ1-4 provide the parts outside the CDR3, is DTGVSQNPRHKITKRGQNVTFRCDPISEHNRLYWYRQTLGQGPEFLTYFQNEAQLEKSRLLSDRFSAERPKGSFSTLEIQRTEQGDSAMYLCASSVATNEKLFFGSGTQLSVL.

The chain employs TRBV28 and TRBJ1-5, with TRBD1 as a possible D gene (5 bases). The CDR3 length is 14 residues. Germline V gene data show CDR1 as MDHEN and CDR2 as SYDVKM. The V gene lost 5 bases and the J gene lost 3 bases, with 11 bases spanning the gap. DNA for the CDR3: TGTGCCAGCAGTAGTACGGGGCTCAATCAGCCCCAGCATTTT. It specifies CASSSTGLNQPQHF.

The chain recombines TRBV5-1 with TRBJ1-1; D unresolved. Trimming removed 1 base from V and 0 bases from J, with 4 bases in between. CDR1 and CDR2 (germline): SGHRS, YFSETQ. There are 13 residues in the CDR3. CDR3 amino acids: CASSLHMNTEAFF. The CDR3, as DNA: TGCGCCAGCAGCTTGCATATGAACACTGAAGCTTTCTTT. The whole variable domain, remainder taken from reference TRBV5-1 and TRBJ1-1, is KAGVTQTPRYLIKTRGQQVTLSCSPISGHRSVSWYQQTPGQGLQFLFEYFSETQRNKGNFPGRFSGRQFSNSRSEMNVSTLELGDSALYLCASSLHMNTEAFFGQGTRLTVV.

The chain uses TRBV24-1 and TRBJ2-3, with a weak D call TRBD2 (5 bases). Germline assignment: CDR1 KGHDR and CDR2 SFDVKD. The CDR3 is 14 amino acids. The V and J ends lost 8 bases and 2 bases respectively, with 13 bases between them. CDR3: CATIGRANTDTQYF. The CDR3 DNA reads TGTGCCACCATCGGGCGGGCGAACACAGATACGCAGTATTTT.

This clone appeared a single time. V gene TRBV2 combines with J gene TRBJ1-1; D is unresolved. V was shortened by 5 bases and J by 0 bases, with 10 bases between the two germline ends. The germline V gene has CDR1 SNHLY and CDR2 FYNNEI. The CDR3 consists of 14 residues. As DNA, the CDR3 is TGTGCCAGCAGTAGGACTGAAATGAACACTGAAGCTTTCTTT. This translates into CASSRTEMNTEAFF.

The V call is TRBV25-1, the J call TRBJ1-2, with D tentatively TRBD1 (5 bases). In germline, CDR1 is MGHDK, CDR2 SYGVNS. V lost 6 bases and J lost 4, with 12 bases in between. The CDR3 sequence is 13 residues long. CDR3: CASSKGDLYGYTF. The CDR3 DNA reads as TGTGCCAGCAGCAAAGGGGATCTCTATGGCTACACCTTC.

This chain connects TRBV5-1 to TRBJ2-6; either TRBD1 or TRBD2 may fit D (7 bases each). This CDR3 comprises 20 residues. V lost 4 bases, J lost 2 bases, and 25 bases lay in between. CDR1 SGHRS and CDR2 YFSETQ come from the germline V gene. The CDR3 DNA reads TGCGCCAGCAGCGCCGCCTCACCAGGGGGGGCCTCTGCTGGGGCCAACGTCCTGACTTTC. This gives the protein CASSAASPGGASAGANVLTF.

The chain employs TRBV7-2 and TRBJ1-1, with D perhaps matching TRBD1 (5 bases). Germline CDR1 and CDR2: SGHTA and FQGNSA. The CDR3 spans 14 residues. Trimming stripped 8 bases from V and 1 base from J, with 14 bases between. This chain's CDR3 is CASLLGRSNTEAFF. Written as DNA, the CDR3 is TGTGCCAGCTTATTGGGACGTTCGAACACTGAAGCTTTCTTT.

The chain uses TRBV2 and TRBJ2-3, with D perhaps assigned TRBD1 or TRBD2 (5 bases each). The germline gives CDR1 SNHLY, CDR2 FYNNEI. This CDR3 is built from 14 residues. Trimming left V 4 bases short and J 8 bases short, with 16 bases between. The DNA of the CDR3 is TGTGCCAGCAGTGGCCGAGAGGGGTCAGCTACGCAGTATTTT. This codes for CASSGREGSATQYF.

The chain employs TRBV6-5 and TRBJ1-1; D may be TRBD1 (5 bases). The CDR3 contains 15 residues. Between the trimmed V and J ends, which lost 0 bases and 0 bases, there was a span of 8 bases. Germline CDR1 is MNHEY and CDR2 is SVGAGI. CDR3 protein: CASSYSTEMNTEAFF. The DNA of the CDR3 is TGTGCCAGCAGTTACTCGACAGAAATGAACACTGAAGCTTTCTTT.

The CDR3 spells CASPRGCVSDTQYF. CDR3 nucleotides: TGTGCCAGTCCTAGGGGTTGCGTTTCAGATACGCAGTATTTT. The V call is TRBV6-4, the J call TRBJ2-3, with D perhaps matching TRBD1 (5 bases). Germline assignment: CDR1 MRHNA and CDR2 SNTAGT. The CDR3 length is 14 residues. The V end lost 9 bases, the J end lost 4 bases, and 17 bases lay between the germline ends.

CDR3 in amino acids: CASSPQGHYSGNTIYF. Written as DNA, the CDR3 is TGCGCCAGCAGCCCGCAAGGACATTACTCTGGAAACACCATATATTTT. This chain links TRBV4-1 with TRBJ1-3, with D possibly matching TRBD1 (5 bases). Deletions cut 4 bases from V and 0 bases from J, with 13 bases between. CDR1 is MGHRA, CDR2 YSYEKL, per germline. This CDR3 spans 16 amino acids.

The chain carries TRBV5-1 and TRBJ1-3; D gene uncertain. V was shortened by 4 bases and J by 4 bases, with 12 bases between the two germline ends. Germline loops: CDR1 SGHRS, CDR2 YFSETQ. The CDR3 is 14 residues long. CDR3 protein: CASSRDRWGNTIYF. The CDR3 coding sequence is TGCGCCAGCAGCCGTGATAGATGGGGAAACACCATATATTTT.

The gene calls are TRBV28 and TRBJ1-3, with D possibly matching TRBD1 (5 bases). The germline CDR1 and CDR2 sequences are MDHEN and SYDVKM. The CDR3 totals 14 residues. The ends were cut back, 5 bases at V and 1 base at J, with 9 bases in the middle. The CDR3 bases are TGTGCCAGCAGTAGTGGGGGGTCTGGAAACACCATATATTTT. Residues: CASSSGGSGNTIYF.

The count of this clone is one. V is TRBV19 and J is TRBJ1-1; D unresolved. Per the germline V gene, CDR1 is LNHDA and CDR2 is SQIVND (reference sequence). The CDR3 contains 15 residues. Trimming removed 3 bases from V and 3 bases from J, with 14 bases in between. The DNA for the CDR3 is TGTGCCAGTAGTATTCAAGGGCCCGTACACACTGAAGCTTTCTTT. Its protein product is CASSIQGPVHTEAFF. The whole variable domain, remainder taken from reference TRBV19 and TRBJ1-1, is DGGITQSPKYLFRKEGQNVTLSCEQNLNHDAMYWYRQDPGQGLRLIYYSQIVNDFQKGDIAEGYSVSREKKESFPLTVTSAQKNPTAFYLCASSIQGPVHTEAFFGQGTRLTVV.

This chain uses TRBV18 with TRBJ1-1, with D hard to call. V was trimmed by 2 bases and J by 1 base, leaving 8 bases between them. This CDR3 contains 14 residues. CDR1 is KGHSH and CDR2 is LQKENI in the germline V gene. This CDR3 is CASSPKEGNTEAFF. The CDR3 DNA sequence: TGTGCCAGCTCACCAAAGGAAGGGAACACTGAAGCTTTCTTT.

The chain combines TRBV18 with TRBJ2-5, with a weak D call TRBD2 (6 bases). The CDR3 runs to 13 residues. V lost 6 bases and J lost 3, with 11 bases in between. Germline V gives CDR1 KGHSH, CDR2 LQKENI. CDR3 coding DNA: TGTGCCAGCTCGGGAGGTCACAAAGAGACCCAGTACTTC. It is translated as CASSGGHKETQYF.

The V and J genes are TRBV7-2 and TRBJ1-5; no clear D. The germline V and J ends were trimmed by 2 bases and 5 bases, with 7 bases remaining between them. The CDR3 totals 13 residues. The germline V gene encodes CDR1 SGHTA and CDR2 FQGNSA. CDR3 in DNA: TGTGCCAGCAGCTTACAGGAGGATCAGCCCCAGCATTTT. Protein sequence: CASSLQEDQPQHF.

J is TRBJ1-1 and V is TRBV5-1; D is perhaps TRBD1 (6 bases). Trimming cost V 2 bases and J 2 bases, with 10 bases left between them. Germline V lookup: CDR1 SGHRS, CDR2 YFSETQ. The CDR3 consists of 14 residues. CDR3 DNA: TGCGCCAGCAGCTTCCAACAGGGAAACACTGAAGCTTTCTTT. This encodes CASSFQQGNTEAFF.

The genes are TRBV6-4 and TRBJ2-6; D remains unclear. Looked up from germline, CDR1 is MRHNA and CDR2 is SNTAGT. Trimming removed 3 bases from V and 2 bases from J, with 5 bases in between. This CDR3 contains 14 residues. The CDR3 coding sequence is TGTGCCAGCAGTGAATCGGCTGGGGCCAACGTCCTGACTTTC. This encodes CASSESAGANVLTF.

This clone was recorded only once. The gene calls are TRBV11-2 and TRBJ2-5, with D perhaps given as TRBD1 or TRBD2 (7 bases each). This CDR3 has 15 residues. In germline, CDR1 is SGHAT, CDR2 FQNNGV. V was trimmed by 2 bases and J by 7 bases, leaving 17 bases between them. In DNA, the CDR3 is TGTGCCAGCAGCTTACTGGCAGGGGGGGATACGACCCAGTACTTC. Its protein product is CASSLLAGGDTTQYF.

The V call is TRBV10-3, the J call TRBJ2-2; maybe TRBD2 (5 bases). Deletions cut 8 bases from V and 0 bases from J, with 13 bases between. From germline, CDR1 is ENHRY and CDR2 SYGVKD. The CDR3 covers 15 residues. DNA of the CDR3: TGTGCCATCGGAGGCGCGGAAACGAACACCGGGGAGCTGTTTTTT. Translated: CAIGGAETNTGELFF.

The rearrangement uses TRBV6-5 and TRBJ1-6; a possible D gene is TRBD1 (6 bases). Germline values: CDR1 MNHEY, CDR2 SVGAGI. V lost 10 bases and J 6 bases, leaving 16 bases between the germline ends. The CDR3 spans 14 residues. CDR3 sequence reads: CATLRGWGNSPLHF. The CDR3 DNA reads TGTGCCACCCTCAGGGGTTGGGGTAATTCACCCCTCCACTTT.

The genes are TRBV7-3 and TRBJ1-2, with 8 positions matching TRBD1. Germline CDR1 reads SGHTA; CDR2 reads FQGTGA. This CDR3 has 14 residues. Trimming removed 5 bases from V and 6 bases from J; junction bases left unmatched: 8. DNA for the CDR3: TGTGCCAGCAGCCGCCTACAGGGGGAAGATGGCTACACCTTC. Its translation: CASSRLQGEDGYTF.